This T cell receptor (beta chain) comes out of a study of blood T cell repertoires in COVID-19. Study at large: Material from acute and convalescent COVID-19 was sourced from the United States, Italy and Spain.

The germline V gene encodes CDR1 MGHRA and CDR2 YSYEKL. This CDR3 comprises 14 residues. Trimming at V came to 6 bases and at J to 6 bases, leaving 6 bases not matched to a gene. The protocol was immunoSEQ multiplex PCR, while the TCRdb copy is restricted to in-frame clones and leaves out a portion. This sample has 55,000 or so clones, with around 87% found just once. The receptor's source is a man in his sixties with active or convalescent COVID-19. The specimen was peripheral blood. The chain uses TRBV4-1 and TRBJ1-4; 8 positions match TRBD1. The CDR3, as DNA: TGCGCCAGCAGTCATACAGGGGGGCATGAAAAACTGTTTTTT. Its protein product is CASSHTGGHEKLFF.